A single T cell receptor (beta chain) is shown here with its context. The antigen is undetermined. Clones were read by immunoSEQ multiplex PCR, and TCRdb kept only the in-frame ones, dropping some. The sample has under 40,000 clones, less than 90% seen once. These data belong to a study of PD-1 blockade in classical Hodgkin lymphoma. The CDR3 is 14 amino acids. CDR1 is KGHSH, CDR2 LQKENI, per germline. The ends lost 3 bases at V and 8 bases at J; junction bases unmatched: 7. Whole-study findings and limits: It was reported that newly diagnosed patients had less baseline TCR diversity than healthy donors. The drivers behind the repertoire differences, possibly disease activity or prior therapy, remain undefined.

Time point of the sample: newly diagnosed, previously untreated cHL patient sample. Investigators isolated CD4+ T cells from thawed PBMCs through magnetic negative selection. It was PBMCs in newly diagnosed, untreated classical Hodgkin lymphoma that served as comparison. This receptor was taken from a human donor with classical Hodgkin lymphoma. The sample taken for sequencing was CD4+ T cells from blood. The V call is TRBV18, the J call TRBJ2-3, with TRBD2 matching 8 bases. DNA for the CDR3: TGTGCCAGCTCACCCCAAGCGGGAGAAGGTACGCAGTATTTT. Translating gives CASSPQAGEGTQYF.